This T cell receptor (beta chain) came from a study of molecular identifiers for immune sequencing clone quantification. Study-level background: In replicates, RNA from around 20,000 or 100,000 naive CD8 cells was divided five ways and four parts were sequenced.

Sorting selected naive CD8 T cells with a CD8+CD4-CCR7+CD45RA+ phenotype. Findings and limits, study-wide: Clones that had above 20 RNA copies took up over 99% of effector molecules but under 1% in naive cells.

Looked up from germline, CDR1 is SGHRS and CDR2 is YFSETQ. Trimming pared 0 bases from V and 0 bases from J, leaving 12 bases between. This CDR3 is built from 17 residues. This clonotype was counted many times. No antigen is known for it. TCRdb re-analysed the PCR reads in MiXCR, keeping a single row per CDR3 protein. This table holds around 25,000 distinct CDR3 sequences, roughly 18% found once. This sequence originates from a human donor in good health. Some libraries in this study had Jurkat cell RNA spiked in. V gene TRBV5-1 combines with J gene TRBJ1-4; no clear D gene. Sequencing input: naive CD8+ T cells from blood, with Jurkat cell RNA spiked in. Indicated subset: FACS-sorted CD8+CD4-CCR7+CD45RA+ naive T cells. The CDR3 nucleotides read TGCGCCAGCAGCTTGGATGCCCTTGAGGCAACTAATGAAAAACTGTTTTTT. Its translation: CASSLDALEATNEKLFF.